This T cell receptor beta chain was documented in a study of graft-versus-host responses after intestinal transplantation. Study-wide background: In this cohort, recipients had multivisceral, liver-intestinal, or isolated intestinal transplants. Induction with anti-thymocyte globulin, then tacrolimus and steroids for three to four years, was given to all recipients.

Study results and caveats: Where graft-donor T cell macrochimerism was present, patients had high graft-versus-host to host-versus-graft clonal ratios in allografts.

Germline values: CDR1 LNHDA, CDR2 SQIVND (reference sequence). The CDR3 spans 14 residues. V shed 7 bases, J shed 2 bases, and the junction held 6 bases outside the gene matches. Using immunoSEQ multiplex PCR, the repertoire was profiled, and TCRdb retains in-frame clones only, with some absent. Here the sample spans about 90,000 clones, approximately 92% being singletons. On this clone: Antigen unknown.

This rearrangement joins TRBV19 to TRBJ2-3; 7 nucleotides match TRBD2. The source material was unstimulated CD8+ T cells sorted from spleen or lymph node cells, sampled before transplant. The sequence derives from a human donor who was the organ donor for an intestinal transplant. CDR3 bases: TGTGCCAGTATCGGGGAGGGTAACACAGATACGCAGTATTTT. It encodes CASIGEGNTDTQYF.